Listed below are T cell receptor beta chains from one sample, sequenced in a study of blood T cell repertoires in COVID-19. The assay was immunoSEQ multiplex PCR, and TCRdb's table has in-frame clones only and misses some. This table has 390,000 or so clones, roughly 90% appearing once. Sequencing was carried out using peripheral blood. The receptors stem from a woman aged 25-40 years with COVID-19, enrolled during active disease. Both conserved end residues are part of each CDR3. The D gene is left open where the match is weak. Part of the rows lack a size; the others show once, few, many or a class for expanded clones.

clone_size j_call v_call d_call cdr3_nt cdr3_aa
NA TRBJ1-4 TRBV28 TRBD1 TGTGCCAGCAGACTACAGGGGGAAGGCGTTCGTGAAAAACTGTTTTTT CASRLQGEGVREKLFF
few TRBJ1-3 TRBV7-2 TRBD1 TGTGCCAGCAGCGCTGGACAGGGGGATGGAAACACCATATATTTT CASSAGQGDGNTIYF
NA TRBJ2-7 TRBV6-6 TRBD1 TGTGCCAGCAGTTACCAAAGACAGGGGGCGGGTGAGCAGTACTTC CASSYQRQGAGEQYF
NA TRBJ2-2 TRBV2 NA TGTGCCAGCGGTGTCCTACCAGCGACCGGGGAGCTGTTTTTT CASGVLPATGELFF
NA TRBJ2-7 TRBV15 NA TGTGCCACCAGCAGAGATCAGGGGCCCTACGAGCAGTACTTC CATSRDQGPYEQYF
NA TRBJ2-7 TRBV6-2/TRBV6-3 NA TGTGCCAGCAGTTACATCGAGGAGCAGTACTTC CASSYIEEQYF
once TRBJ1-1 TRBV29-1 TRBD1 TGCAGCGTTGACCGCGGACAGGCTGGCACTGAAGCTTTCTTT CSVDRGQAGTEAFF
few TRBJ2-5 TRBV7-2 NA TGTGCCAGCAGCTTAGGAATTACAGCCGAGACCCAGTACTTC CASSLGITAETQYF
NA TRBJ1-2 TRBV5-1 NA TGCGCCAGCAGCTTGCCCGGGAACGACTATGGCTACACCTTC CASSLPGNDYGYTF
NA TRBJ1-1 TRBV3-1/TRBV3-2 NA TGTGCCAGCAGCCAAGTGGGAAGGGAGCAAAACACTGAAGCTTTCTTT CASSQVGREQNTEAFF
once TRBJ2-1 TRBV3-1/TRBV3-2 NA TGTGCCAGCAGCCAAACTAGAGCGACCTACAATGAGCAGTTCTTC CASSQTRATYNEQFF
NA TRBJ1-6 TRBV29-1 TRBD1 TGCAGCGCGTCGGGACAGTATAATTCACCCCTCCACTTT CSASGQYNSPLHF
NA TRBJ2-1 TRBV6-1 NA TGTGCCAGCAGTGGGCAGGGGCGCCTCTCCTACAATGAGCAGTTCTTC CASSGQGRLSYNEQFF
NA TRBJ2-5 TRBV2 TRBD2 TGTGCCAGCCAGAAAGGGGAGGGGGAGACCCAGTACTTC CASQKGEGETQYF
NA TRBJ2-7 TRBV5-1 TRBD2 TGCGCCAGCAGCTTGTTGGGGTGGCGGGGGGCGAACTCCTACGAGCAGTACTTC CASSLLGWRGANSYEQYF
once TRBJ2-5 TRBV18 NA TGTGCCAGCTCACCACCGGGGCAGAGGGAGACCCAGTACTTC CASSPPGQRETQYF
NA TRBJ2-3 TRBV12-5 NA TGTGCTAGTGGTTTGGGAAGCGCAGATACGCAGTATTTT CASGLGSADTQYF
once TRBJ1-3 TRBV18 NA TGTGCCAGCTCACCTCGCACCCGTAGCTCTGGAAACACCATATATTTT CASSPRTRSSGNTIYF
NA TRBJ2-2 TRBV9 NA TGTGCCAGCGGGCAGCCCACCGGGGAGCTGTTTTTT CASGQPTGELFF
NA TRBJ2-1 TRBV11-2 TRBD2 TGTGCCAGCAGCTTCCTTAGCGGGAGTAATCGGGATGAGCAGTTCTTC CASSFLSGSNRDEQFF
NA TRBJ2-1 TRBV11-3 TRBD2 TGTGCCAGCAGCTTAGGGACTAGCCGACTATACAATGAGCAGTTCTTC CASSLGTSRLYNEQFF
NA TRBJ2-3 TRBV6-5 NA TGTGCCAGCAGTCCTCTGACAGGCGGAGATACGCAGTATTTT CASSPLTGGDTQYF
NA TRBJ2-7 TRBV18 TRBD2 TGTGCCAGCTCACCACCATTCACCTTAGCGGGGGTCTACGAGCAGTACTTC CASSPPFTLAGVYEQYF
NA TRBJ1-6 TRBV10-3 TRBD1 TGTGCCATCAGTATTCAAAATCAGGGGGCACCCCTCCACTTT CAISIQNQGAPLHF
NA TRBJ1-4 TRBV13 NA TGTGCCAGCAGCTTAGGGTTAGGACAGCCCGATTTT CASSLGLGQPDF
NA TRBJ1-2 TRBV11-3 NA TGTGCCAGCAGCTCATTCCCTGGGACTCCAAACCACCAGGATGGCTACACCTTC CASSSFPGTPNHQDGYTF
NA TRBJ1-4 TRBV3-1/TRBV3-2 TRBD1 TGTGCCAGCAGCCGGACAGGGTTATCTAATGAAAAACTGTTTTTT CASSRTGLSNEKLFF
NA TRBJ1-5 TRBV6-2/TRBV6-3 NA TGTGCCAGCAGTTCCTCTTTTTATTTGGGCCCCAATCAGCCCCAGCATTTT CASSSSFYLGPNQPQHF
NA TRBJ1-4 TRBV7-2 NA TGTGCCAGCAGCCGGGTCTCTTGGCCCAATGAAAAACTGTTTTTT CASSRVSWPNEKLFF
NA TRBJ1-6 TRBV25-1 NA TGTGCCAGCAGTAGGCAGGGCGGCTCACCCCTCCACTTT CASSRQGGSPLHF
NA TRBJ2-5 TRBV4-3 TRBD2 TGCGCCAGCAGCCTAGACTTCTGGGGGGGAAGGGGCCAAGAGACCCAGTACTTC CASSLDFWGGRGQETQYF